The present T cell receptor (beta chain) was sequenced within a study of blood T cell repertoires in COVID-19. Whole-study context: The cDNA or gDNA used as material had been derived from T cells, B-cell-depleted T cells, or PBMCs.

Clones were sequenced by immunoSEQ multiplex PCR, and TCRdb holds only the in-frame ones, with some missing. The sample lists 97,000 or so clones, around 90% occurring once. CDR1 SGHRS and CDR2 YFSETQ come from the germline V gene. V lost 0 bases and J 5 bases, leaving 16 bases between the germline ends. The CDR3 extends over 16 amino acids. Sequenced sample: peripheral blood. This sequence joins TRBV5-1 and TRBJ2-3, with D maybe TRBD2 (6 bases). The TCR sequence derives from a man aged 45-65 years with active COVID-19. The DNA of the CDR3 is TGCGCCAGCAGCTTGGGCGGGACGGCGGGGAGAGATACGCAGTATTTT. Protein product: CASSLGGTAGRDTQYF.